These 22 T cell receptor beta chains originate from one sample sequenced in a study of cytomegalovirus exposure and HLA in healthy donors. A multiplex PCR was run with 60 Vbeta primers and 13 Jbeta primers. TCRdb's copy holds only in-frame clones and misses some; the assay was immunoSEQ multiplex PCR. Altogether around 150,000 clones are present, 80% to 90% being singletons, with the ten largest covering roughly 13%. The sequencing sample was made of PBMCs. Receptor source: a woman in her forties or fifties in good health and CMV-seronegative.

This chain links TRBV29-1 with TRBJ2-1; no firm D call. CDR3 length: 14 amino acids. Trimming took 4 bases from V and 4 from J, leaving 14 bases between them. Germline V CDR1 and CDR2: SQVTM, ANQGSEA. This chain's CDR3 is CSVATSGRYNEQFF. Here the CDR3 DNA reads TGCAGCGTTGCCACCAGTGGCAGATACAATGAGCAGTTCTTC.

The J gene is TRBJ1-2, the V gene TRBV5-4; possibly TRBD1 for D (6 bases). The V end was cut by 0 bases, the J end by 1 base, with 13 bases between. The CDR3 consists of 16 residues. The germline V gene has CDR1 SGHNT and CDR2 YYREEE (reference sequence). The CDR3 sequence is CASSLARSGDNYGYTF. The CDR3 DNA is TGTGCCAGCAGCTTGGCCCGTTCAGGGGATAACTATGGCTACACCTTC.

The chain combines TRBV28 with TRBJ2-1, with D possibly TRBD2 on 5 matching bases. CDR3 length: 12 amino acids. V shed 3 bases and J shed 10 bases, with 10 bases lying between them. Germline CDR1 reads MDHEN; CDR2 reads SYDVKM. The CDR3 DNA reads TGTGCCAGCAGTTTTAATCGCGGGGAGCAGTTCTTC. As protein: CASSFNRGEQFF.

The gene calls are TRBV29-1 and TRBJ1-1, with TRBD1 matching 7 bases. Trimming took 5 bases from V and 2 from J; bases not matched to a gene: 8. This CDR3 comprises 14 residues. Germline V gene data show CDR1 as SQVTM and CDR2 as ANQGSEA. In DNA, the CDR3 is TGCAGCGTTCCCAGGGGGGCGGTTAACACTGAAGCTTTCTTT. It specifies CSVPRGAVNTEAFF.

J is TRBJ1-2 and V is TRBV28, with unresolved D. CDR1 and CDR2 (germline): MDHEN, SYDVKM. With 3 bases removed from V and 6 bases from J, the gap between germline ends came to 8 bases. CDR3 length equals 12 residues. The CDR3 DNA follows: TGTGCCAGCAGTTTTCGGGTTAATGGCTACACCTTC. Protein product: CASSFRVNGYTF.

The V gene is TRBV2, the J gene TRBJ2-7, with 9 bases matching TRBD1. The CDR3 totals 14 residues. Losses at the gene ends were 5 bases for V and 1 base for J; bases not matched to a gene: 3. Germline assignment: CDR1 SNHLY and CDR2 FYNNEI. CDR3 sequence reads: CASSFDRGSYEQYF. The CDR3 coding sequence is TGTGCCAGCAGTTTCGACAGGGGGTCCTACGAGCAGTACTTC.

This sequence joins TRBV6-1 and TRBJ1-2; tentatively, D is TRBD1 (5 bases). Trimming removed 5 bases at V and 7 bases at J, with 17 bases between. Germline V gene lookup returns CDR1 MNHNS and CDR2 SASEGT. CDR3 size: 14 residues. CDR3 DNA sequence: TGTGCCAGCAGTTTCGACAGACTCTCGGGTGGCTACACCTTC. Amino acid sequence: CASSFDRLSGGYTF.

This clone has just a few counts. This rearrangement joins TRBV5-6 to TRBJ2-5; possibly TRBD2 for D (6 bases). The CDR3 spans 15 residues. Trimming took off 3 bases at V and 0 bases at J, with 12 bases between the two ends. Per germline, CDR1 SGHDT and CDR2 YYEEEE. The CDR3 here is CASSWGELDQETQYF. DNA for the CDR3: TGTGCCAGCAGCTGGGGGGAGTTGGACCAAGAGACCCAGTACTTC.

This clone was counted between two and nine times. The chain joins TRBV2 to TRBJ2-7; 7 bases agree with TRBD1. This CDR3 is 15 amino acids long. Germline assignment: CDR1 SNHLY and CDR2 FYNNEI. V trimming: 5 bases; J trimming: 4 bases; junction bases outside the gene matches: 11. CDR3 protein: CASSRTGTEKYEQYF. The CDR3 DNA is TGTGCCAGCAGTAGAACCGGGACAGAGAAATACGAGCAGTACTTC. The full variable domain, its missing parts supplied by reference TRBV2 and TRBJ2-7, is EPEVTQTPSHQVTQMGQEVILRCVPISNHLYFYWYRQILGQKVEFLVSFYNNEISEKSEIFDDQFSVERPDGSNFTLKIRSTKLEDSAMYFCASSRTGTEKYEQYFGPGTRLTVT.

The V call is TRBV7-6, the J call TRBJ2-3; the D is unclear. From germline, CDR1 is SGHVS and CDR2 FNYEAQ. Trimming cost V 1 base and J 1 base, with 3 bases left between them. The CDR3 sequence is 13 residues long. In nucleotides, the CDR3 is TGTGCCAGCAGCTTAGGCGGCACAGATACGCAGTATTTT. It encodes CASSLGGTDTQYF. Combining the CDR3 with reference TRBV7-6 and TRBJ2-3 gives the whole variable domain GAGVSQSPRYKVTKRGQDVALRCDPISGHVSLYWYRQALGQGPEFLTYFNYEAQQDKSGLPNDRFSAERPEGSISTLTIQRTEQRDSAMYRCASSLGGTDTQYFGPGTRLTVL.

The chain recombines TRBV5-1 with TRBJ1-1; D uncertain. Trimming pared 3 bases from V and 2 bases from J, leaving 8 bases between. This CDR3 has 13 residues. The germline gives CDR1 SGHRS, CDR2 YFSETQ. The chain's CDR3 is CASSSPGNTEAFF. The CDR3 bases are TGCGCCAGCAGCTCACCAGGAAACACTGAAGCTTTCTTT.

V and J are TRBV29-1 and TRBJ2-3; maybe TRBD1 (6 bases). Per the germline V gene, CDR1 is SQVTM and CDR2 is ANQGSEA. The V and J ends lost 7 bases and 2 bases respectively, with 10 bases between them. The CDR3 extends over 12 amino acids. CDR3 protein: CSAGVSTDTQYF. The CDR3 DNA is TGCAGCGCAGGGGTTTCCACAGATACGCAGTATTTT.

The chain joins TRBV19 to TRBJ2-3; D may be TRBD1 (6 bases). The CDR3 totals 16 residues. Germline V gene lookup returns CDR1 LNHDA and CDR2 SQIVND (reference sequence). Trimming removed 4 bases from V and 2 bases from J, with 16 bases in between. The CDR3: CASSRGTRGITDTQYF. CDR3 coding DNA: TGTGCCAGTAGTAGGGGGACAAGGGGGATCACAGATACGCAGTATTTT.

The chain is built from TRBV27 and TRBJ2-1, with 15 nucleotides matching TRBD2. CDR3 size: 17 residues. The germline gives CDR1 MNHEY, CDR2 SMNVEV (reference sequence). The V segment lost 5 bases and the J segment 3 bases; nucleotides outside the gene matches: 5. Here the CDR3 reads CASSLGLAGGIYNEQFF. The CDR3 nucleotides are TGTGCCAGCAGTCTCGGACTAGCGGGGGGGATCTACAATGAGCAGTTCTTC.

This clone has just a few counts. The J gene is TRBJ1-5, the V gene TRBV6-1; D unresolved. Germline V gene sequence: CDR1 MNHNS, CDR2 SASEGT. The CDR3 consists of 13 residues. V was cut by 1 base and J by 5 bases, with 6 bases left in between. This CDR3 reads CASSEVRDQPQHF. CDR3 nucleotide sequence: TGTGCCAGCAGTGAAGTGCGGGATCAGCCCCAGCATTTT.

The V and J genes are TRBV11-3 and TRBJ2-5; 9 nucleotides line up with TRBD2. The trim removed 1 base at V and 1 base at J, leaving 1 base unmatched. Germline V gene data show CDR1 as SGHNT and CDR2 as YENEEA. The CDR3 has 15 residues. Here the CDR3 DNA reads TGTGCCAGCAGCTTAGGTAGCGGGAGCCAAGAGACCCAGTACTTC. Translated: CASSLGSGSQETQYF.

In DNA form, the CDR3 reads TGTGCCAGCAGTTTCTCGGGGGAGCGGATTTTGTCGGTGGAGACCCAGTACTTC. It codes for CASSFSGERILSVETQYF. The rearrangement joins TRBV27 to TRBJ2-5, with D perhaps TRBD2 (6 bases). The CDR3 contains 18 residues. Germline lookup yields CDR1 MNHEY and CDR2 SMNVEV (reference sequence). The ends were cut back, 3 bases at V and 5 bases at J, with 25 bases in the middle.

The rearrangement links TRBV28 to TRBJ2-5, with 10 bases that match TRBD2. CDR1 and CDR2 (germline): MDHEN, SYDVKM. Trimming at V came to 5 bases and at J to 0 bases, leaving 18 bases not matched to a gene. The CDR3 has 20 residues. This chain's CDR3 is CASSRPTKFLSGRHQETQYF. The CDR3 region has the DNA TGTGCCAGCAGTCGCCCGACAAAATTCCTTAGCGGGAGGCACCAAGAGACCCAGTACTTC.

The chain links TRBV11-3 to TRBJ2-3, with 14 bases lining up with TRBD2. Germline loops: CDR1 SGHNT, CDR2 YENEEA. The CDR3 runs 20 residues. V dropped 4 bases and J dropped 7; count of bases not matched to a gene: 19. Here the CDR3 DNA reads TGTGCCAGCAGCTCTAAGGGACTAGCGGGAGTCTCATACCTGTTGCATACGCAGTATTTT. Its translation is CASSSKGLAGVSYLLHTQYF.

The V gene is TRBV6-4, the J gene TRBJ2-1; 14 positions match TRBD2. CDR1 is MRHNA, CDR2 SNTAGT, per germline. The CDR3 consists of 17 residues. J lost 9 bases, V lost 0 bases, and 7 bases had no gene match. CDR3 in DNA: TGTGCCAGCAGTGACTCGCCGACTAGCGGGGGGGCCGTTGAGCAGTTCTTC. It yields the protein CASSDSPTSGGAVEQFF.

As for this clone: Its ends do not fully match the called genes, so a read error is possible. V is TRBV7-9 and J is TRBJ1-2; 8 nucleotides agree with TRBD1. The germline V gene encodes CDR1 SEHNR and CDR2 FQNEAQ (reference sequence). There are 17 residues in the CDR3. This CDR3 reads CSSSLEPPGQADYGYTF. For the CDR3, the DNA is TGTTCCAGCAGCTTAGAACCTCCGGGACAGGCGGACTATGGCTACACCTTC.

The chain employs TRBV25-1 and TRBJ2-7; 9 bases are a match to TRBD1. From germline, CDR1 is MGHDK and CDR2 SYGVNS. The CDR3 has 13 residues. After removal of 8 bases from V and 2 bases from J, the junction contained 4 bases not matched to a gene. CDR3 nucleotides: TGTGCCAGCCAGGACAGGGGAACCTACGAGCAGTACTTC. The encoded protein is CASQDRGTYEQYF.